Listed below are T cell receptor beta chains from one sample, sequenced in a study of shared clonotypes between healthy human individuals. Generated by immunoSEQ multiplex PCR, the TCRdb table keeps only in-frame clones and is missing some. Seen here are over a million clones, more than 75% observed once, and the top ten hold 0.5% to 0.6%. The sequencing sample was made of memory CD4+ T cells from PBMCs. These receptors came from a man between 18 and 29 years old in good health. Some clones in this sample may be carry-over from other donors' samples. Both conserved end residues are part of each CDR3. D genes are given only for firm matches. Rows give clone size only sometimes, using once, few, many, or a class for an expanded clone.

size	V	D	J	DNA	CDR3
NA	TRBV4-2	NA	TRBJ2-7	TGTGCCAGCAGCTGGGAACAGGGCTCCTACGAGCAGTACTTC	CASSWEQGSYEQYF
NA	TRBV7-8	NA	TRBJ1-3	TGTGCCAGCAGCATAGGGGTCTCTGGAAACACCATATATTTT	CASSIGVSGNTIYF
few	TRBV6-5	TRBD2	TRBJ2-1	TGTGCCAGCAGTTACTCTCCAGCGGGAGGGCTCAATGAGCAGTTCTTC	CASSYSPAGGLNEQFF
NA	TRBV7-2	NA	TRBJ2-5	TGTGCCAGCAGCAATTTTCGGACAGACCAAGAGACCCAGTACTTC	CASSNFRTDQETQYF
NA	TRBV5-5	TRBD2	TRBJ2-5	TGTGCCAGCAGCCATAGCGGGAGCGGGCTGGAGACCCAGTACTTC	CASSHSGSGLETQYF
few	TRBV28	TRBD1	TRBJ1-5	TGTGCCAGCAGTTGGACAGGGGGAAAGGATCAGCCCCAGCATTTT	CASSWTGGKDQPQHF
NA	TRBV5-1	NA	TRBJ1-6	TGCGCCAGCAGCTTGCTCACAGGGAGTTCACCCCTCCACTTT	CASSLLTGSSPLHF
NA	TRBV5-4	TRBD2	TRBJ2-3	TGTGCCAGCAGTTCCGGCGGGGGGGACACAGATACGCAGTATTTT	CASSSGGGDTDTQYF
NA	TRBV6-1	TRBD1	TRBJ1-2	TGTGCCAGCAGTCCCCAACTGACAGGGTATGGCTACACCTTC	CASSPQLTGYGYTF
NA	TRBV5-1	NA	TRBJ2-7	TGCGCCAGCAGCAGGGGACCACAAGGCTTCCACGAGCAGTACTTC	CASSRGPQGFHEQYF
NA	TRBV2	NA	TRBJ1-2	TGTGCCAGCAGCCCCTCGGGATGGGGGGTTGAGACGACTAACTATGGCTACACCTTC	CASSPSGWGVETTNYGYTF
few	TRBV5-4	TRBD1	TRBJ2-2	TGTGCCAGCAGCTTGTGGGACAGGGGAAAGGCCGGGGAGCTGTTTTTT	CASSLWDRGKAGELFF
NA	TRBV4-2	NA	TRBJ1-3	TGTGCCAGCAGCCAAGTGGGGGGCAACTCTGGAAACACCATATATTTT	CASSQVGGNSGNTIYF
NA	TRBV7-9	TRBD2	TRBJ2-7	TGTGCCAGCAGCACAGGGACTAGCGGGAGGGTCTGGGAGCAGTACTTC	CASSTGTSGRVWEQYF
NA	TRBV18	NA	TRBJ2-7	TGTGCCAGCTCACCGGGATTCTCCTACGAGCAGTACTTC	CASSPGFSYEQYF
NA	TRBV12-5	NA	TRBJ1-2	TGTGCTAGTGGTTTGGCTCCCGACACGATCGGCTACACCTTC	CASGLAPDTIGYTF
few	TRBV15	NA	TRBJ1-4	TGTGCCACCAGCAGAGATCAAGCGACTAATGAAAAACTGTTTTTT	CATSRDQATNEKLFF
NA	TRBV29-1	NA	TRBJ2-3	TGCAGCGCCGAAGGCGGGGAACCCTACACAGATACGCAGTATTTT	CSAEGGEPYTDTQYF
few	TRBV7-3	TRBD2	TRBJ2-3	TGTGCCAGCAGCCTGAGCGGGAGGGCCGGAGATACGCAGTATTTT	CASSLSGRAGDTQYF
NA	TRBV28	NA	TRBJ2-7	TGTGCCAGCACGTGGGGTTACGAGCAGTACTTC	CASTWGYEQYF
NA	TRBV18	NA	TRBJ1-2	TGTGCCAGCTCACCAGGCAGATTGAACTATGGCTACACCTTC	CASSPGRLNYGYTF
many	TRBV30	NA	TRBJ1-4	TGTGCCGGAATGACAGGCACTAATGAAAAACTGTTTTTT	CAGMTGTNEKLFF
NA	TRBV5-1	TRBD1	TRBJ1-1	TGCGCCAGCAGCTTCATGACAGGGAGGTTTAACACTGAAGCTTTCTTT	CASSFMTGRFNTEAFF
NA	TRBV6-5	NA	TRBJ2-7	TGTGCCAGCAGTTACTCGGGGACTGGGTCCTACGAGCAGTACTTC	CASSYSGTGSYEQYF
NA	TRBV7-3	TRBD2	TRBJ2-6	TGTGCCAGCAGCTTACGCCCGGGACTAACTGGGGCCAACGTCCTGACTTTC	CASSLRPGLTGANVLTF
NA	TRBV28	NA	TRBJ1-6	TGTGCCAGCAGTTCCCAGGGGAGAAGTGATTCACCCCTCCACTTT	CASSSQGRSDSPLHF
NA	TRBV18	NA	TRBJ2-7	TGTGCCAGCTCCGACGGGGCAGCCGATTCCTACGAGCAGTACTTC	CASSDGAADSYEQYF
NA	TRBV18	TRBD1	TRBJ1-2	TGTGCCAGCTCACCACTCCCGGGACAGGGGGCTAATGGCTACACCTTC	CASSPLPGQGANGYTF
once	TRBV5-4	NA	TRBJ1-4	TGTGCCAGCAGCTTGGGATCCGGGGCTAATGAAAAACTGTTTTTT	CASSLGSGANEKLFF
few	TRBV28	TRBD2	TRBJ2-7	TGTGCCAGCATCTCACTAGCGGGAGGGTCCTACGAGCAGTACTTC	CASISLAGGSYEQYF
NA	TRBV10-3	NA	TRBJ2-3	TGTGCCATCAGTGGGGACGGGCCAGATACGCAGTATTTT	CAISGDGPDTQYF
NA	TRBV10-1	NA	TRBJ2-5	TGCGCCAGCAGTGAGTCGAGGGAGACCCAGTACTTC	CASSESRETQYF
once	TRBV28	TRBD1	TRBJ1-2	TGTGCCAGCAGTCTAGGACAGGGGGCAGATGGCTACACCTTC	CASSLGQGADGYTF
NA	TRBV7-9	TRBD1	TRBJ1-6	TGTGCCAGCAGCCAGTCAGGGGGCTATTCACCCCTCCACTTT	CASSQSGGYSPLHF
NA	TRBV7-9	NA	TRBJ1-2	TGTGCCAGCAGCTTAGAGGACGGATTATGGGGCTACACCTTC	CASSLEDGLWGYTF
NA	TRBV6-6	TRBD1	TRBJ1-1	TGTGCCAGCAGTTACGCCGGACAGGGTTACACTGAAGCTTTCTTT	CASSYAGQGYTEAFF
NA	TRBV28	NA	TRBJ2-7	TGTGCCAGCAGCAGGGGCGACCTCTACGAGCAGTACTTC	CASSRGDLYEQYF
once	TRBV6-1	TRBD1	TRBJ2-7	TGTGCCAGCAGGCCTCGACAGGGCCTTCCCTACGAGCAGTACTTC	CASRPRQGLPYEQYF
NA	TRBV5-1	NA	TRBJ2-3	TGCGCCAGCAGCTTGTCGACTACAAACACAGATACGCAGTATTTT	CASSLSTTNTDTQYF
few	TRBV30	NA	TRBJ2-7	TGTGCCTGGAGTGTCCCGGAGGCCTACGAGCAGTACTTC	CAWSVPEAYEQYF
NA	TRBV6-1	NA	TRBJ1-5	TGTGCCAGCAGTGAATCCCCGGGGGCCTATAGCAATCAGCCCCAGCATTTT	CASSESPGAYSNQPQHF